The entry below gives a single T cell receptor beta chain sequence along with its context. The data were obtained in a study of blood T cells in healthy people across ages. CDR1 is SEHNR, CDR2 FQNEAQ, per germline (reference sequence). The CDR3 sequence is 15 residues long. Trimming cost V 3 bases and J 2 bases; bases outside gene matches: 3. A second about 7 to 12 cycle PCR used barcoded and J-beta primers. TCRdb re-called the 5' RACE reads through MiXCR, storing one row per CDR3 protein. Of over 600,000 distinct CDR3 sequences in the sample, about half were seen once. The authors extracted at least 5 micrograms of total RNA per sample.

The sequenced sample was blood. This clonotype originated in an elderly man in good health. The rearrangement joins TRBV7-9 to TRBJ2-4; 8 bases fit TRBD1. CDR3 protein: CASSLPGGSKNIQYF. The CDR3 DNA sequence: TGTGCCAGCAGCTTGCCAGGGGGCTCCAAAAACATTCAGTACTTC.